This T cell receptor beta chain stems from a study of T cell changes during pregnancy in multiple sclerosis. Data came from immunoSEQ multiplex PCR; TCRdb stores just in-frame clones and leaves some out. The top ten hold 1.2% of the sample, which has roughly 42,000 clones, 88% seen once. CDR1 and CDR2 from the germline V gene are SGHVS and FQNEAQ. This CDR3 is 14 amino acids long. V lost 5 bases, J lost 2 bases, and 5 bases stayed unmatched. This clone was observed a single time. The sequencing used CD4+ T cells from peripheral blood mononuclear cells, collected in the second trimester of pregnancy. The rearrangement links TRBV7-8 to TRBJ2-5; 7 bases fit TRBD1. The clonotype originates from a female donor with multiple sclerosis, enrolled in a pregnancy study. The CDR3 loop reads CASSTQGIQETQYF. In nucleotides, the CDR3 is TGTGCCAGCAGCACACAGGGGATTCAAGAGACCCAGTACTTC.